Sequencing of this T cell receptor (beta chain) was carried out in a study of cytomegalovirus exposure and HLA in healthy donors. Background on the study: The roughly 110 validation repertoires were reported in a later analysis to have been generated on the same platform as the roughly 700 first-cohort repertoires.

Generated by immunoSEQ multiplex PCR, the TCRdb table keeps only in-frame clones and is missing some. This table holds 300,000 to 400,000 clones, 88% found once. This CDR3 contains 16 residues. Looked up from germline, CDR1 is MNHEY and CDR2 is SMNVEV (reference sequence). With 0 bases clipped from V and 8 bases from J, the junction kept 5 bases outside the gene matches. This clonotype was sampled from a young man in good health and CMV-seronegative. Sequenced sample: PBMCs. The rearrangement links TRBV27 to TRBJ2-3, with 13 bases that match TRBD2. CDR3 nucleotides: TGTGCCAGCAGTTTATCGTGGACTAGCGGGGGTACTACGCAGTATTTT. Amino acids: CASSLSWTSGGTTQYF.